One sample yielded the 3 T cell receptor beta chains listed below, sequenced in a study of T cells in narcolepsy. Produced via immunoSEQ multiplex PCR; TCRdb's table is partial and in-frame only. In the table there are tens of thousands of clones, around 79% of which are singletons. The sequenced sample consisted of CD45RA- memory CD4+ T cells from PBMCs. Source of these receptors: a human donor with narcolepsy.

The chain has TRBV6-5 and TRBJ2-2; 8 bases align to TRBD2. V lost 11 bases to trimming and J lost 6 bases; unmatched junction nucleotides: 14. The CDR3 consists of 15 residues. The germline gives CDR1 MNHEY, CDR2 SVGAGI. The DNA of the CDR3 is TGTGCCGGACTCGGGGGACTAGGAGTCCCCGGGGAGCTGTTTTTT. Protein: CAGLGGLGVPGELFF.

The chain uses TRBV2 and TRBJ1-1; the match to TRBD1 covers 10 bases. CDR3 size: 14 residues. Germline loops: CDR1 SNHLY, CDR2 FYNNEI. Germline trimming cut 7 bases from V and 6 bases from J; bases unmatched to any gene: 8. The chain's CDR3 is CASTLTGGSSEAFF. CDR3 coding DNA: TGTGCCAGCACCTTGACAGGGGGCTCATCTGAAGCTTTCTTT.

This sequence joins TRBV6-5 and TRBJ2-3; D is unclear. This CDR3 spans 9 amino acids. Germline V lookup: CDR1 MNHEY, CDR2 SVGAGI. Between the trimmed V and J ends, which lost 11 bases and 8 bases, there was a span of 8 bases. CDR3 coding DNA: TGTGCCGCAAAGGGTACGCAGTATTTT. This translates into CAAKGTQYF.